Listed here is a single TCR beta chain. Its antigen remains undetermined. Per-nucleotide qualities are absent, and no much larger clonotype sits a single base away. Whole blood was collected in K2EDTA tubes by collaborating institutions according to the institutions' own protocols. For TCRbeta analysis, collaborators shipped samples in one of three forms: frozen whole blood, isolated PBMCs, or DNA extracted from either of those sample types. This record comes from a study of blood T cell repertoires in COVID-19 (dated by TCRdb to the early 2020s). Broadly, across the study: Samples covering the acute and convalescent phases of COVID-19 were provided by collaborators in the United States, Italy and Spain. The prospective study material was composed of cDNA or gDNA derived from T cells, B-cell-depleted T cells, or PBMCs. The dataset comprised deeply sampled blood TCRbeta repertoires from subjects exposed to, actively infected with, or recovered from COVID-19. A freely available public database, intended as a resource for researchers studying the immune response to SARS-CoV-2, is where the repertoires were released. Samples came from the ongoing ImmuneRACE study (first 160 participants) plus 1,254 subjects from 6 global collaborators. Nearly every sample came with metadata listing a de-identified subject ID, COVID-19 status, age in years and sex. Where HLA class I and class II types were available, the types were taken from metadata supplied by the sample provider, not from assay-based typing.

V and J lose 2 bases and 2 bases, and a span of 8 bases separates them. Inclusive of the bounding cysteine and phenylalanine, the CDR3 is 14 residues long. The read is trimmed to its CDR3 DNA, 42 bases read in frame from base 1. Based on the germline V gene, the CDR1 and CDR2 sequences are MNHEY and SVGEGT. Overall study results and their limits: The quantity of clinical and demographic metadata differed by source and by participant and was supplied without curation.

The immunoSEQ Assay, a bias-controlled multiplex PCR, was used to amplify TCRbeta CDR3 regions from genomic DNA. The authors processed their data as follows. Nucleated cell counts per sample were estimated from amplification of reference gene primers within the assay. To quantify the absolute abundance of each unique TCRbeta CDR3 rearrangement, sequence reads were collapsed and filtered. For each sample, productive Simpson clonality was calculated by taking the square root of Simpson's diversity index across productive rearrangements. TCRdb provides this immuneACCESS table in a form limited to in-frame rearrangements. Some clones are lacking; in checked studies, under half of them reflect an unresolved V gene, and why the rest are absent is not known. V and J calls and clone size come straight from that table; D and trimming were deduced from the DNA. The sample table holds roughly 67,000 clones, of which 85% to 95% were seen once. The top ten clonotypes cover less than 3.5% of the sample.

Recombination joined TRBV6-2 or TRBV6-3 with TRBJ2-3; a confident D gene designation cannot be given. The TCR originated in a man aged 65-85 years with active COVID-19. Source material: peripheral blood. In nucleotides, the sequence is TGTGCCAGCAGTTACGGGCAGAACACAGATACGCAGTATTTT. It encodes CASSYGQNTDTQYF.